Listed here is a single TCR beta chain. The antigen remains unidentified. V gave up 5 bases and J gave up 5 bases; unmatched junction bases: 8. This CDR3 is 14 amino acids long. Germline CDR1 reads SGHNT; CDR2 reads YENEEA. Donors were nominally healthy when sampled, though unrecorded immune exposures were likely. The PCR made use of 60 Vbeta and 13 Jbeta primers. The repertoire was sequenced with immunoSEQ multiplex PCR; TCRdb's copy has only in-frame clones and lacks some. The sample data list some 53,000 clones. This specimen comes from a study of cytomegalovirus exposure and HLA in healthy donors. Study-wide results and caveats: Later analysis associated a missense DCLRE1C variant with TCR beta V- and J-gene trimming. In an earlier analysis, in about 530 donors, most V segments appeared productive either ~87% or ~30% of the time.

The clonotype originates from a woman aged 60-75 years in good health and CMV-seropositive. J is TRBJ2-5 and V is TRBV11-3; 7 nucleotides line up with TRBD2. Sample: PBMCs. The CDR3 loop reads CASSAWGGDETQYF. The CDR3 DNA reads TGTGCCAGCAGCGCATGGGGGGGTGACGAGACCCAGTACTTC.